The 11 T cell receptor beta chains given below trace back to one sample, sequenced in a study of cytomegalovirus exposure and HLA in healthy donors. 13 Jbeta primers and 60 Vbeta primers were used for the PCR. Assay: immunoSEQ multiplex PCR; the TCRdb copy retains only in-frame clones and omits some. The table includes 60,000 to 90,000 clones, approximately 80% detected once. The sequenced sample was PBMCs. The receptors were gathered from a man in his sixties or seventies in good health and CMV-seropositive.

The rearrangement joins TRBV5-4 to TRBJ2-3, with D possibly TRBD2 on 6 matching bases. The germline gives CDR1 SGHNT, CDR2 YYREEE (reference sequence). With 0 bases removed from V and 5 bases from J, the gap between germline ends came to 7 bases. This CDR3 contains 13 residues. CDR3 nucleotides: TGTGCCAGCAGCTTGGGGGGGGAAGATACGCAGTATTTT. Its protein product is CASSLGGEDTQYF.

The CDR3, as DNA: TGTGCCAGCAGTGAGACACCAGATACGCAGTATTTT. This codes for CASSETPDTQYF. The V and J genes are TRBV2 and TRBJ2-3; D is ambiguous. Germline CDR1 reads SNHLY; CDR2 reads FYNNEI. With 3 bases removed from V and 4 bases from J, the gap between germline ends came to 5 bases. This CDR3 region has 12 residues.

The chain has TRBV5-1 and TRBJ2-5, with unresolved D. V was cut by 0 bases and J by 1 base, with 7 bases left in between. Germline values: CDR1 SGHRS, CDR2 YFSETQ. This CDR3 comprises 14 residues. This CDR3 is CASSLVQTQETQYF. CDR3 bases: TGCGCCAGCAGCTTGGTACAGACCCAAGAGACCCAGTACTTC.

The chain combines TRBV18 with TRBJ2-7, with D perhaps TRBD2 (5 bases). From germline, CDR1 is KGHSH and CDR2 LQKENI. Trimming stripped 2 bases from V and 3 bases from J, with 11 bases between. The CDR3 covers 14 residues. CDR3 DNA sequence: TGTGCCAGCTCACCAGAGGGCAGCTTCTACGAGCAGTACTTC. Translated: CASSPEGSFYEQYF.

This chain links TRBV5-1 with TRBJ1-1; D is undetermined. This CDR3 has 13 amino acids. CDR1 and CDR2 from the germline V gene are SGHRS and YFSETQ. Trimming pared 0 bases from V and 3 bases from J, leaving 6 bases between. The CDR3 region is CASSLAQYTEAFF. The CDR3 nucleotides are TGCGCCAGCAGCTTGGCGCAGTACACTGAAGCTTTCTTT.

This chain joins TRBV15 and TRBJ2-5, with 11 bases lining up with TRBD2. Trimming removed 3 bases from V and 0 bases from J; junction bases left unmatched: 6. Germline V gives CDR1 LNHNV, CDR2 YYDKDF (reference sequence). The CDR3 contains 17 residues. For the CDR3, the DNA is TGTGCCACCAGCAGGCCTCTACTAGCGGGGGACCAAGAGACCCAGTACTTC. This sequence encodes CATSRPLLAGDQETQYF.

The chain joins TRBV4-2 to TRBJ1-1; no reliable D call. Germline CDR1 and CDR2: LGHNA and YNFKEQ. V lost 1 base and J 10 bases, leaving 16 bases between the germline ends. There are 14 residues in the CDR3. Here the CDR3 DNA reads TGTGCCAGCAGCCAAGTCACCGGGAGCATCGGAGCTTTCTTT. Its protein is CASSQVTGSIGAFF.

This clone was counted between two and nine times. This rearrangement joins TRBV28 to TRBJ1-6; 7 bases are a match to TRBD1. Germline CDR1 MDHEN, CDR2 SYDVKM. V gave up 4 bases and J gave up 5 bases; unmatched junction bases: 2. The CDR3 extends over 14 amino acids. The CDR3 sequence: CASSSGTDNSPLHF. DNA of the CDR3: TGTGCCAGCAGTTCCGGGACAGATAATTCACCCCTCCACTTT. Filled out from reference TRBV28 and TRBJ1-6, the complete variable domain reads DVKVTQSSRYLVKRTGEKVFLECVQDMDHENMFWYRQDPGLGLRLIYFSYDVKMKEKGDIPEGYSVSREKKERFSLILESASTNQTSMYLCASSSGTDNSPLHFGNGTRLTVT.

The chain combines TRBV5-4 with TRBJ2-5; TRBD2 aligns across 12 bases. The CDR3 is made up of 15 amino acids. Trimming removed 4 bases from V and 2 bases from J; junction bases left unmatched: 3. Germline-derived CDR1 and CDR2 are SGHNT and YYREEE (reference sequence). The chain's CDR3 is CASSLTSGGQETQYF. CDR3 DNA sequence: TGTGCCAGCAGCCTGACTAGCGGGGGTCAAGAGACCCAGTACTTC. The whole variable domain, remainder taken from reference TRBV5-4 and TRBJ2-5, is ETGVTQSPTHLIKTRGQQVTLRCSSQSGHNTVSWYQQALGQGPQFIFQYYREEENGRGNFPPRFSGLQFPNYSSELNVNALELDDSALYLCASSLTSGGQETQYFGPGTRLLVL.

The V gene is TRBV28, the J gene TRBJ1-5; 9 nucleotides align to TRBD1. The J segment lost 5 bases and the V segment lost 5 bases, leaving 7 bases of the junction unmatched. From germline, CDR1 is MDHEN and CDR2 SYDVKM. CDR3 size: 15 residues. DNA of the CDR3: TGTGCCAGCAGTCCACAGGGGGCGTCTCATCAGCCCCAGCATTTT. It is translated as CASSPQGASHQPQHF.

The gene calls are TRBV10-3 and TRBJ1-4, with TRBD1 identical over 12 bases. V trimming: 5 bases; J trimming: 5 bases; junction bases outside the gene matches: 9. The CDR3 has 17 amino acids. The germline V gene encodes CDR1 ENHRY and CDR2 SYGVKD. Here the CDR3 reads CAISRGTGGGSNEKLFF. The CDR3 DNA reads TGTGCCATCAGTCGCGGGACAGGGGGCGGGTCGAATGAAAAACTGTTTTTT.